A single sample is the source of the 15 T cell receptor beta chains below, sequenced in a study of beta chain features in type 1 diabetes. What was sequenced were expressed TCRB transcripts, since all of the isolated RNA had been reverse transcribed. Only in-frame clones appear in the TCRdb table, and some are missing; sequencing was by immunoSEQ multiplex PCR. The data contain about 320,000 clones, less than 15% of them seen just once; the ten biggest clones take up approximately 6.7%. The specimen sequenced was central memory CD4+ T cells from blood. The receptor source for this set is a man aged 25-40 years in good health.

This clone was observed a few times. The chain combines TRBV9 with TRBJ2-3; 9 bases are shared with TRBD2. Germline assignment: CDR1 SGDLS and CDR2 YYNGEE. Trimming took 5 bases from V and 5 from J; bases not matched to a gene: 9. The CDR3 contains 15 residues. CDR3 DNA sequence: TGTGCCAGCAGACCCCCTAGCGGGGTGGGAGATACGCAGTATTTT. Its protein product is CASRPPSGVGDTQYF.

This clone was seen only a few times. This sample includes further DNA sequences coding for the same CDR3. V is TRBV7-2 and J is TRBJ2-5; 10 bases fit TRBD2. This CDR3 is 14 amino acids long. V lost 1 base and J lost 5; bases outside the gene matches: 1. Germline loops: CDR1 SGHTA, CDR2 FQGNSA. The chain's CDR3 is CASSLGLAGETQYF. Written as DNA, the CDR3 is TGTGCCAGCAGCTTAGGACTAGCGGGCGAGACCCAGTACTTC.

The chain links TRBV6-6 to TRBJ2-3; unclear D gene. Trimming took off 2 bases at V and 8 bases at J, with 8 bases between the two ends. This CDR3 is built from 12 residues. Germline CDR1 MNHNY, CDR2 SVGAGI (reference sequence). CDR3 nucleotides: TGTGCCAGCAGTTACGGTAGCACTACGCAGTATTTT. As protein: CASSYGSTTQYF.

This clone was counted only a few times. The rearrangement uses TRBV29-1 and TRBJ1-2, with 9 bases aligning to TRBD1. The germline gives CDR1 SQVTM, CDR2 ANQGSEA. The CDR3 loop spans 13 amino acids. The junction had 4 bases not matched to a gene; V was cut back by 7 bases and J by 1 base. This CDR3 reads CSAGTGYNYGYTF. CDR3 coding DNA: TGCAGCGCTGGGACAGGGTATAACTATGGCTACACCTTC.

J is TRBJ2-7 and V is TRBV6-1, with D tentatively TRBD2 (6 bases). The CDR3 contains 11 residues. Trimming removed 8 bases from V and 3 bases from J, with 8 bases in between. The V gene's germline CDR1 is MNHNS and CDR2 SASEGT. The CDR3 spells CASGDFYEQYV. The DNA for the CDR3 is TGTGCCAGCGGGGACTTCTACGAGCAGTACGTC.

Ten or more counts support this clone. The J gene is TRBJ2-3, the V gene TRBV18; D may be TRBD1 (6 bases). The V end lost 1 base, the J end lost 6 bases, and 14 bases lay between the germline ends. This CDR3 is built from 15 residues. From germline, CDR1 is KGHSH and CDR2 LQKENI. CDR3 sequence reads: CASSPLPTGKDTQYF. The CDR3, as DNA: TGTGCCAGCTCACCACTTCCAACAGGGAAGGATACGCAGTATTTT.

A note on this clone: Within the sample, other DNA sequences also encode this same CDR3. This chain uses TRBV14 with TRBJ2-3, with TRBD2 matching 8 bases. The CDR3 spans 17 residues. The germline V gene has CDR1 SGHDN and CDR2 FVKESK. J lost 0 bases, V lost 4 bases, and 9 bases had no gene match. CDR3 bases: TGTGCCAGCAGCCCGCACGCGGGGGGCGGTAGCACAGATACGCAGTATTTT. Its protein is CASSPHAGGGSTDTQYF.

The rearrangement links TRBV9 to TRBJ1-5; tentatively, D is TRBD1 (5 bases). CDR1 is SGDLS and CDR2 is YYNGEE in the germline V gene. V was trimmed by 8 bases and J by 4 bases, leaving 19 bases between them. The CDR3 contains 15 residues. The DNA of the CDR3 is TGTGCCAGAAGACCCGGGACTGTCGCGAATCAGCCCCAGCATTTT. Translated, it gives CARRPGTVANQPQHF. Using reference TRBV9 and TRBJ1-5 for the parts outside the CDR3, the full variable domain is DSGVTQTPKHLITATGQRVTLRCSPRSGDLSVYWYQQSLDQGLQFLIQYYNGEERAKGNILERFSAQQFPDLHSELNLSSLELGDSALYFCARRPGTVANQPQHFGDGTRLSIL.

In DNA, the CDR3 is TGTGCCAGCAGTTTAAAGCCTAGGACTAGCAATCAGCCCCAGCATTTT. This translates into CASSLKPRTSNQPQHF. This chain uses TRBV27 with TRBJ1-5, with D hard to call. This CDR3 has 16 residues. Trimming shortened V by 2 bases and J by 0 bases, and 11 bases separated the two germline ends. Germline V gene lookup returns CDR1 MNHEY and CDR2 SMNVEV (reference sequence).

The CDR3 bases are TGTGCCAGTGCCCCACAGGGTTCTGACTATGGCTACACCTTC. Amino acid sequence: CASAPQGSDYGYTF. V and J are TRBV7-2 and TRBJ1-2, with a possible D match to TRBD1 (6 bases). Germline values: CDR1 SGHTA, CDR2 FQGNSA. Trimming removed 9 bases at V and 3 bases at J, with 17 bases between. This CDR3 has 14 amino acids.

Written as DNA, the CDR3 is TGTGCCAGCAGCCTGCCCAGGAAGCCAGGGGGCCAGGGGGCGACTGAAGCTTTCTTT. It translates to CASSLPRKPGGQGATEAFF. J is TRBJ1-1 and V is TRBV7-9; 8 nucleotides align to TRBD1. The CDR3 totals 19 residues. V lost 5 bases to trimming and J lost 5 bases; unmatched junction nucleotides: 22. Germline-derived CDR1 and CDR2 are SEHNR and FQNEAQ (reference sequence).

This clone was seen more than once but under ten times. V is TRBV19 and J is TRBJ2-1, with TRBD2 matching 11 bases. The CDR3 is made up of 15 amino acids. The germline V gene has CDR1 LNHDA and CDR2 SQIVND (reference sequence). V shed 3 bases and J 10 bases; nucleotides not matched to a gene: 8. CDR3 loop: CASSISFSGRVEQFF. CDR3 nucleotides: TGTGCCAGTAGTATCTCTTTTAGCGGGAGGGTGGAGCAGTTCTTC.

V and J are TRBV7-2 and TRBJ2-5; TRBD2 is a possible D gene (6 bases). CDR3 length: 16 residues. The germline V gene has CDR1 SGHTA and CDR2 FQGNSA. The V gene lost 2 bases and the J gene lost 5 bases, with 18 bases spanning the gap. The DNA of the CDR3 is TGTGCCAGCAGCTTATCCGGTCGGGGGAGAGGGGAGACCCAGTACTTC. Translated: CASSLSGRGRGETQYF.

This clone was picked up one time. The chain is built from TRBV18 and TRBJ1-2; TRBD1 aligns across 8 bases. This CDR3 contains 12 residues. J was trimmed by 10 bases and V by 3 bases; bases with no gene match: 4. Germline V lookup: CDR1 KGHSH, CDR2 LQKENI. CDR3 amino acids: CASSPDRDVYTF. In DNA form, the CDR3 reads TGTGCCAGCTCACCGGACAGGGATGTCTACACCTTC.

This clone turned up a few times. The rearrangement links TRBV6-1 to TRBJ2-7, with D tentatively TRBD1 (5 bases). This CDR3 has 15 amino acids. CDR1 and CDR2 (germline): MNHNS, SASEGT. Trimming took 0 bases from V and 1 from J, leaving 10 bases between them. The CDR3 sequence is CASSEAGRRSYEQYF. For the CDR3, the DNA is TGTGCCAGCAGTGAAGCGGGGCGCCGGTCCTACGAGCAGTACTTC.